This TCR beta chain was recorded in a study of blood T cell repertoires in COVID-19. Study summary: Samples came from the United States, Italy and Spain, spanning acute and convalescent COVID-19.

Profiling relied on immunoSEQ multiplex PCR, and the TCRdb table lists in-frame clones only, not all of them. The data contain about 480,000 clones, roughly 89% of them seen just once; the ten biggest clones take up 0.8% to 0.9%. Seattle cases were enrolled at active infection and followed longitudinally. The CDR3 has 15 amino acids. V lost 2 bases and J lost 5; bases outside the gene matches: 4. Per the germline V gene, CDR1 is LNHDA and CDR2 is SQIVND (reference sequence). The clonotype originates from a man aged 18-30 years with COVID-19, enrolled during active disease. The specimen was peripheral blood. V and J are TRBV19 and TRBJ1-1; the match to TRBD1 covers 11 bases. CDR3 sequence: CASSITGTGGTEAFF. DNA of the CDR3: TGTGCCAGTAGTATAACAGGGACAGGGGGTACTGAAGCTTTCTTT.